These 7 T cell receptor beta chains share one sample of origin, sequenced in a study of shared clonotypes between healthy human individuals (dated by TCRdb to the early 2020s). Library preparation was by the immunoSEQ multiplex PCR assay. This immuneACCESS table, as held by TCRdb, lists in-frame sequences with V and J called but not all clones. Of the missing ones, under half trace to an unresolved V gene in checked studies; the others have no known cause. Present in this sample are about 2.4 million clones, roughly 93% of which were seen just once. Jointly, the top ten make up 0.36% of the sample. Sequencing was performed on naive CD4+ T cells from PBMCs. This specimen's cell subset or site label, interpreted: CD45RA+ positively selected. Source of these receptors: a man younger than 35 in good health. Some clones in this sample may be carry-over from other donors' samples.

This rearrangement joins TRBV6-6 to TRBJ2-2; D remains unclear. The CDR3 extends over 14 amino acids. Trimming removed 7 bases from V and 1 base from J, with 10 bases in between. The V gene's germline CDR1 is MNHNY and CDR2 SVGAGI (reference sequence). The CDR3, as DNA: TGTGCCAGCACCCAACGCGGGAACACCGGGGAGCTGTTTTTT. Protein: CASTQRGNTGELFF.

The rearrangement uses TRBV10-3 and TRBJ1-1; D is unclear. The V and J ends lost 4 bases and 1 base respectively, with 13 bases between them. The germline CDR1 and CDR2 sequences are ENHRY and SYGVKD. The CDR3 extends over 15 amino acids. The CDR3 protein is CAISGVSLKNTEAFF. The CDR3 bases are TGTGCCATCAGTGGCGTCAGTCTAAAGAACACTGAAGCTTTCTTT.

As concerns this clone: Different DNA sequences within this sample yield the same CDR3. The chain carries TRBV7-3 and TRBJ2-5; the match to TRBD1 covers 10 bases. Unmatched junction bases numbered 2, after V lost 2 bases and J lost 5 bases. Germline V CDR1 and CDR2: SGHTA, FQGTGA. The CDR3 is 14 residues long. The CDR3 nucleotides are TGTGCCAGCAGCTTAGGGGGACAGGGGGAGACCCAGTACTTC. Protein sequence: CASSLGGQGETQYF.

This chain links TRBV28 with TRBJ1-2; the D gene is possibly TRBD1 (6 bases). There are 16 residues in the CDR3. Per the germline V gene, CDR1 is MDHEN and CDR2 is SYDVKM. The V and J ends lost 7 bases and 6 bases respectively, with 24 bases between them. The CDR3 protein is CASTDGGGSTFNGYTF. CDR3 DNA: TGTGCCAGCACGGACGGGGGGGGCTCCACCTTTAATGGCTACACCTTC.

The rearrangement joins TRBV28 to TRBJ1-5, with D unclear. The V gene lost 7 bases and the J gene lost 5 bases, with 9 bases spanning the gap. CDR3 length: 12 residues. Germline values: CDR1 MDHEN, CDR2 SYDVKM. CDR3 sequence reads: CASITVDQPQHF. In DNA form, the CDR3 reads TGTGCCAGCATCACTGTTGATCAGCCCCAGCATTTT.

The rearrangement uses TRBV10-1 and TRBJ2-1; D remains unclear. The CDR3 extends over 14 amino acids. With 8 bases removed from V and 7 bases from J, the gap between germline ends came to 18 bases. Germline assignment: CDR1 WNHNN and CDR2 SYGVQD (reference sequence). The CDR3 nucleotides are TGCGCCAGCCCGAGTGGTGGTAGCAGGAATGAGCAGTTCTTC. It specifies CASPSGGSRNEQFF.

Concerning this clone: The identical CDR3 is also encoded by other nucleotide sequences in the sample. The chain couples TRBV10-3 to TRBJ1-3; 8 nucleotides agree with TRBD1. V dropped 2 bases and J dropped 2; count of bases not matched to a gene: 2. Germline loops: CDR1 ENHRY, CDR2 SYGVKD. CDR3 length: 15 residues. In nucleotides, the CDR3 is TGTGCCATCAGTGAGACAGGGGGTACTGGAAACACCATATATTTT. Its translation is CAISETGGTGNTIYF.